The entry below describes one TCR beta chain. What it binds is not known. The length of the CDR3 is 13 residues. The germline CDR1 and CDR2 sequences are SGHRS and YFSETQ. V was pared by 2 bases and J by 1 base, with 6 bases between. A TCRbeta library incorporating unique molecular identifiers was prepared. TCRdb fed the PCR reads into MiXCR, producing one record per CDR3 protein. Of a few hundred thousand distinct CDR3 sequences listed, around 27% were seen once; the top ten hold 36%. This sample stems from a study of T-cell reconstitution after alpha-beta-depleted transplantation in children. Study observations and caveats: The authors attributed T-cell counts and diversity one year after transplant mostly to newly produced T cells. There were some patients whose high TCRbeta diversity at day 60 came from surviving recipient T cells and thymic progenitors. Approximately two months post-transplant, alpha-beta T cells reportedly originated from several hundred expanded graft clones.

The receptor comes from a boy under two years old with Wiskott-Aldrich syndrome, due to receive a stem cell transplant. Sample: PBMCs, taken before TCRalphabeta/CD19-depleted stem cell transplant. This chain connects TRBV5-1 to TRBJ1-2; D is uncertain. In DNA form, the CDR3 reads TGCGCCAGCAGCTTCGTCCTTAACTATGGCTACACCTTC. Amino acid sequence: CASSFVLNYGYTF.